One sample yielded the 19 T cell receptor beta chains listed below, sequenced in a study of cytomegalovirus exposure and HLA in healthy donors. Researchers ran the PCR with 60 Vbeta and 13 Jbeta primers. Only in-frame clones appear in the TCRdb table, and some are missing; sequencing was by immunoSEQ multiplex PCR. In the table there are around 120,000 clones, about three quarters of which are singletons. Sequenced input: PBMCs. These receptors originate from a woman in her 40s in good health and CMV-seropositive.

The CDR3 nucleotides are TGTGCCAGCAGCCGGACAGGGGAGGAGACCCAGTACTTC. Translation: CASSRTGEETQYF. The V and J genes are TRBV7-9 and TRBJ2-5, with 9 bases fitting TRBD1. With V trimmed by 5 bases and J by 5 bases, 3 bases remained unmatched. The V gene's germline CDR1 is SEHNR and CDR2 FQNEAQ (reference sequence). This CDR3 contains 13 residues.

This clone turned up a few times. The chain links TRBV4-3 to TRBJ2-1, with TRBD2 matching 7 bases. The CDR3 is made up of 12 amino acids. Germline CDR1 reads LGHNA; CDR2 reads YSLEER. Trimming removed 4 bases from V and 7 bases from J; junction bases left unmatched: 1. CDR3 bases: TGCGCCAGCAGCCTGGGAGGGAATGAGCAGTTCTTC. Amino acid sequence: CASSLGGNEQFF.

This clone was seen only a few times. This chain's CDR3 is CASSFSLFRGTEAFF. CDR3 nucleotide sequence: TGTGCCAGCAGTTTTAGTCTGTTTCGGGGGACTGAAGCTTTCTTT. This sequence joins TRBV6-1 and TRBJ1-1; TRBD1 might be the D (5 bases). The CDR3 is 15 residues long. Germline V lookup: CDR1 MNHNS, CDR2 SASEGT. Trimming left V 5 bases short and J 5 bases short, with 18 bases between.

This chain uses TRBV7-2 with TRBJ2-5, with D hard to call. TRBJ2-7 matches the DNA end more closely, so the J call is doubtful. CDR1 SGHTA and CDR2 FQGNSA come from the germline V gene. The CDR3 is 12 residues long. CDR3 bases: TGTGCCAGCAGCTCGAATTCCTACGAGCAGTACTTC. Its translation is CASSSNSYEQYF.

This clone was recorded a few times. The V and J genes are TRBV7-9 and TRBJ2-1; maybe TRBD1 (6 bases). Per the germline V gene, CDR1 is SEHNR and CDR2 is FQNEAQ (reference sequence). CDR3 length: 17 amino acids. The V end lost 5 bases, the J end lost 4 bases, and 21 bases lay between the germline ends. The CDR3 is CASSHDSRQVEYNEQFF. For the CDR3, the DNA is TGTGCCAGCAGCCACGACAGTAGACAGGTCGAATACAATGAGCAGTTCTTC.

This clone occurred a few times. The rearrangement links TRBV4-1 to TRBJ2-6; 8 bases match TRBD2. Germline CDR1 and CDR2: MGHRA and YSYEKL. After removal of 4 bases from V and 0 bases from J, the junction contained 5 bases not matched to a gene. The CDR3 covers 17 residues. The CDR3 is CASSPSGSHSGANVLTF. CDR3 nucleotides: TGCGCCAGCAGCCCGAGCGGGAGCCACTCTGGGGCCAACGTCCTGACTTTC.

V is TRBV10-3 and J is TRBJ2-7; TRBD1 might be the D (5 bases). V was clipped by 3 bases and J by 6 bases, with 15 bases between them. Germline CDR1 reads ENHRY; CDR2 reads SYGVKD. This CDR3 is 14 amino acids long. The CDR3 reads CAISEERGRLEQYF. CDR3 DNA: TGTGCCATCAGTGAAGAAAGGGGAAGACTCGAGCAGTACTTC.

The V call is TRBV6-4, the J call TRBJ2-1; TRBD2 agrees at 12 bases. The CDR3 is 16 residues long. Germline CDR1 reads MRHNA; CDR2 reads SNTAGT. The V gene end was trimmed by 5 bases and the J gene end by 7 bases; junction bases not matched to a gene: 9. The CDR3 region is CASSTLAGGPGNEQFF. CDR3 in DNA: TGTGCCAGCAGTACCCTAGCGGGAGGGCCTGGAAATGAGCAGTTCTTC.

The table lists this clone with a few counts. This chain links TRBV6-1 with TRBJ2-3, with a possible D match to TRBD2 (6 bases). CDR3 length: 12 amino acids. Trimming stripped 9 bases from V and 2 bases from J, with 9 bases between. The germline V gene encodes CDR1 MNHNS and CDR2 SASEGT. The CDR3 DNA reads TGTGCCAGTACTAGCAACACAGATACGCAGTATTTT. This codes for CASTSNTDTQYF.

V gene TRBV7-2 combines with J gene TRBJ2-1; 8 nucleotides agree with TRBD1. J was trimmed by 7 bases and V by 1 base; bases with no gene match: 3. This CDR3 is built from 14 residues. The germline V gene encodes CDR1 SGHTA and CDR2 FQGNSA. The CDR3 bases are TGTGCCAGCAGCTTAGATGGGACAGGAAATGAGCAGTTCTTC. It codes for CASSLDGTGNEQFF.

CDR3 sequence (DNA): TGTGCCTGGAGTGGGGGAGCGAGAGCTTTCTTT. Encoded protein: CAWSGGARAFF. This sequence joins TRBV30 and TRBJ1-1, with unresolved D. Per the germline V gene, CDR1 is GTSNPN and CDR2 is SVGIG (reference sequence). With 1 base removed from V and 10 bases from J, the gap between germline ends came to 10 bases. This CDR3 has 11 residues.

This chain uses TRBV5-1 with TRBJ1-1; D uncertain. V shed 0 bases and J shed 1 base, with 10 bases lying between them. The CDR3 has 15 amino acids. Germline CDR1 and CDR2: SGHRS and YFSETQ. The CDR3 DNA sequence: TGCGCCAGCAGCTTGGGACCGGGGAAGAACACTGAAGCTTTCTTT. Amino acid sequence: CASSLGPGKNTEAFF. The complete variable domain, with remaining parts taken from reference TRBV5-1 and TRBJ1-1, reads KAGVTQTPRYLIKTRGQQVTLSCSPISGHRSVSWYQQTPGQGLQFLFEYFSETQRNKGNFPGRFSGRQFSNSRSEMNVSTLELGDSALYLCASSLGPGKNTEAFFGQGTRLTVV.

J is TRBJ2-1 and V is TRBV5-1; 15 nucleotides align to TRBD2. CDR3 length: 16 amino acids. From germline, CDR1 is SGHRS and CDR2 YFSETQ. Losses at the gene ends were 7 bases for V and 4 bases for J; bases not matched to a gene: 6. The CDR3 nucleotides read TGCGCCAGCTCTCGGACTAGCGGGGGGGCATACAATGAGCAGTTCTTC. As protein: CASSRTSGGAYNEQFF.

The chain has TRBV7-2 and TRBJ2-1, with D maybe TRBD1 (6 bases). The CDR3 has 15 residues. Germline assignment: CDR1 SGHTA and CDR2 FQGNSA. The V and J ends lost 1 base and 8 bases respectively, with 15 bases between them. The chain's CDR3 is CASSLGAGDWDEQFF. The CDR3, as DNA: TGTGCCAGCAGCTTAGGGGCAGGGGATTGGGATGAGCAGTTCTTC.

Worth noting for this clone: The sample holds other DNA sequences that translate to the same CDR3. The chain uses TRBV5-6 and TRBJ2-1; D remains ambiguous. Germline CDR1 is SGHDT and CDR2 is YYEEEE. The CDR3 is made up of 12 amino acids. The V end was cut by 4 bases, the J end by 9 bases, with 11 bases between. The CDR3 loop is CASSLASGEQFF. CDR3 nucleotides: TGTGCCAGCAGCCTGGCCAGTGGTGAGCAGTTCTTC.

This clone has just a few counts. V usage is TRBV30 and J usage is TRBJ1-4, with D possibly TRBD1 on 5 matching bases. The CDR3 contains 13 residues. Per germline, CDR1 GTSNPN and CDR2 SVGIG (reference sequence). Trimming stripped 2 bases from V and 4 bases from J, with 8 bases between. As DNA, the CDR3 is TGTGCCTGGAGTAAGGGGAATAATGAAAAACTGTTTTTT. Its translation: CAWSKGNNEKLFF.

The chain employs TRBV7-3 and TRBJ1-2; weak D call: TRBD1 (5 bases). This CDR3 contains 14 residues. V lost 0 bases and J 2 bases, leaving 7 bases between the germline ends. The germline CDR1 and CDR2 sequences are SGHTA and FQGTGA. The CDR3 spells CASSLTKGNYGYTF. The CDR3 nucleotides read TGTGCCAGCAGCTTAACGAAGGGGAACTATGGCTACACCTTC.

The V and J genes are TRBV6-4 and TRBJ2-2, with a tentative D call TRBD2 (5 bases). The V end lost 6 bases, the J end lost 6 bases, and 14 bases lay between the germline ends. Looked up from germline, CDR1 is MRHNA and CDR2 is SNTAGT. The CDR3 is made up of 14 amino acids. CDR3 sequence reads: CASSYEGWAGELFF. The CDR3 nucleotides are TGTGCCAGCAGCTACGAGGGCTGGGCCGGGGAGCTGTTTTTT.

The genes are TRBV9 and TRBJ1-4; D perhaps matches TRBD1 (6 bases). The V gene's germline CDR1 is SGDLS and CDR2 YYNGEE. The CDR3 loop spans 17 amino acids. Trimming cost V 7 bases and J 4 bases, with 23 bases left between them. The CDR3 nucleotides are TGTGCCAGCTCCGATGCGAGGAGCGGGGGCTTTAATGAAAAACTGTTTTTT. This translates into CASSDARSGGFNEKLFF.